This TCR beta chain was identified in a study of blood T cells in healthy people across ages (dated by TCRdb to about 2015). Turning to the overall study: In model experiments, template switching captured about one uniquely barcoded TCR beta cDNA molecule for every two T cells. The study measured age-related changes in TCR beta repertoire diversity using deep sequencing normalized with unique cDNA molecular identifiers. The donors were divided into four age groups: young (average around 16 years), middle-aged (about 40), aged (approximately 62) and long-lived (about 90). To avoid experimental bias, donors of different ages were distributed randomly across sequencing lanes. The study analyzed two additional independent replicas of 1 million unique cDNA reads from the same blood draw for two donors, one aged 18 to 30 and one aged 80 or older.

Library method: 5' RACE. A second about 7 to 12 cycle PCR used a sample-barcoded 5' primer and a J-beta primer mix. A template-switch 5' adaptor carrying 12 random nucleotides introduced a unique molecular identifier onto each TCR beta cDNA molecule. Each sample yielded at least 2.5 million CDR3-containing paired-end reads. First-strand cDNA was synthesized from all RNA with the Mint cDNA synthesis kit, primed by a TRBC-specific oligonucleotide. All cDNA was treated with uracil-DNA glycosylase and then went through a first 18-cycle PCR with the universal primers M1SS and BC2_uni_R. As for how the authors treated the data: Each sample was normalized by randomly selecting 1 million high-quality reads, each carrying a distinct molecular identifier. Instead of being binned into consensus sequences, reads that shared molecular identifiers were thrown out. MiTCR, with a Q25 quality threshold and the strictest error-elimination algorithm, was used for CDR3 identification, clonotype clustering and error correction. A nonparametric unseen species model with Euler transformation was used to estimate a lower bound on total TCR beta diversity. TCRdb's own reprocessing of the public reads used fastp at Q25 and MiXCR and kept productive beta chains. Rows are unified per CDR3 protein, each entry keeping the most common DNA and genes. These V and J calls originate from TCRdb's pipeline instead of the authors' own analysis. This sample is represented by over 1,500,000 distinct CDR3 sequences; 35% to 50% of them were singletons. Of the sample, 20% to 25% falls within the top ten clones.

A few counts support this clonotype. Its antigen is unknown. Per-base quality was not reported, and no clone a single base away is much larger than it. The roughly 37 donors, aged about 6 to 100 years, were systemically healthy Caucasian individuals from Russia. Around 10 milliliters of peripheral blood were collected from each donor into EDTA-treated Vacutainer tubes. Ficoll-Paque density-gradient centrifugation was used to isolate PBMCs, with at least 6.5 million per sample. Total RNA was extracted from PBMCs with Trizol reagent, with at least 5 micrograms obtained per sample. For every donor, flow cytometry on a PBMC aliquot measured the percentage of naive CD45RAhigh/CD27high T cells. Here is what the overall study found, with its caveats: Observed TCR beta diversity per million T cells fell roughly linearly with age, and a significant reduction was already apparent by age around 44. The percentage of naive T cells measured by flow cytometry correlated strongly with observed TCR beta diversity. Bulk unsorted PBMC profiling prevented conclusive comparison of naive and antigen-experienced compartments. Compared with the aged group, the long-lived group had more naive CD4+ T cells, fewer expanded clones and increased TCR diversity, a pattern suggesting age selection. Because the CMV infection status of the donors was unknown, age-related changes in expanded clonotypes may potentially have been confounded. Estimates of total diversity based on one million sequenced T cells were considered lower bounds and underestimates.

CDR1 and CDR2 were assigned from the germline V gene as MDHEN and SYDVKM. From the cysteine through the phenylalanine, the CDR3 covers 15 amino acids. The DNA shown is the 45-base CDR3, in frame from base 1. Trimming removed 7 bases from V and 0 bases from J, leaving 16 bases between the germline ends. The V gene is TRBV28 and the J gene is TRBJ2-7; TRBD1 is a possible D gene, resting on 6 matching bases. The receptor comes from a human donor in good health. The sample comprised blood. The CDR3 reads CASTAGATSSYEQYF. The nucleotide sequence reads TGTGCCAGCACGGCAGGGGCGACCAGCTCCTACGAGCAGTACTTC. The reference TRBV28 and TRBJ2-7 proteins fill in what lies around the CDR3, so the full variable domain reads DVKVTQSSRYLVKRTGEKVFLECVQDMDHENMFWYRQDPGLGLRLIYFSYDVKMKEKGDIPEGYSVSREKKERFSLILESASTNQTSMYLCASTAGATSSYEQYFGPGTRLTVT.